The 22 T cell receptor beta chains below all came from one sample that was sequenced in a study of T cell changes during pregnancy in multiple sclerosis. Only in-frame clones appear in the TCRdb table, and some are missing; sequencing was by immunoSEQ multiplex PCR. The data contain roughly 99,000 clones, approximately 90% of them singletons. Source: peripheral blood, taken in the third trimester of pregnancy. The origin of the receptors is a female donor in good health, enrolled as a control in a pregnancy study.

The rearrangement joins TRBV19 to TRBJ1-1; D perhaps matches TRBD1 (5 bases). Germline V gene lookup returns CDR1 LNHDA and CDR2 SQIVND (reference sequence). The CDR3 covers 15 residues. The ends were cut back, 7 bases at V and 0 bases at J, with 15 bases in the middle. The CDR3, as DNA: TGTGCCAGTACCCGGGACGGGGGGGTGAACACTGAAGCTTTCTTT. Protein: CASTRDGGVNTEAFF.

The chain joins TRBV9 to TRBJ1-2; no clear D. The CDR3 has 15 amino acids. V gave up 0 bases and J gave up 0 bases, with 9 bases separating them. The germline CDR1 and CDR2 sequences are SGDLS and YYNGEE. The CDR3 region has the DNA TGTGCCAGCAGCGTAGGGCAGCGAGCTAACTATGGCTACACCTTC. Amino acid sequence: CASSVGQRANYGYTF.

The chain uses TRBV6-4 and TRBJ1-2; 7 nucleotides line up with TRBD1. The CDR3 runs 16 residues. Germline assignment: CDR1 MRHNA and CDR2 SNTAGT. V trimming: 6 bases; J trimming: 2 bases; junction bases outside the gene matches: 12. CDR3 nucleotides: TGTGCCAGCAGGCAAGAACCGGGACAGACAAACTATGGCTACACCTTC. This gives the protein CASRQEPGQTNYGYTF.

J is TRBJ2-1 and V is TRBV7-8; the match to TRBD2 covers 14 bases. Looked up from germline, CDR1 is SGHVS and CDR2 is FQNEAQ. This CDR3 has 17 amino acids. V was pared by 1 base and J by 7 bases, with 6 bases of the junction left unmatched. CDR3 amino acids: CASSLGSTSGGGNEQFF. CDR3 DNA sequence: TGTGCCAGCAGCTTAGGCTCGACTAGCGGGGGGGGTAATGAGCAGTTCTTC.

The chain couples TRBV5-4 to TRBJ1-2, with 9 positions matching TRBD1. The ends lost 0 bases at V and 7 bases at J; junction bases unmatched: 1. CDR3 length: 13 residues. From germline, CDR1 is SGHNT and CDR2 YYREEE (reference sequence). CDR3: CASSLGQGVGYTF. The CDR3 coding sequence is TGTGCCAGCAGCTTGGGACAGGGGGTTGGCTACACCTTC.

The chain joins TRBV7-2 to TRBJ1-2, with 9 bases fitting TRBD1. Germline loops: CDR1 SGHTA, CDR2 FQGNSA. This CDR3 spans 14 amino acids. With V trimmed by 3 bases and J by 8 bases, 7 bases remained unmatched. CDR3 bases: TGTGCCAGCAGCTTGGAAGGACAGGGGAGCGGCTACACCTTC. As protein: CASSLEGQGSGYTF.

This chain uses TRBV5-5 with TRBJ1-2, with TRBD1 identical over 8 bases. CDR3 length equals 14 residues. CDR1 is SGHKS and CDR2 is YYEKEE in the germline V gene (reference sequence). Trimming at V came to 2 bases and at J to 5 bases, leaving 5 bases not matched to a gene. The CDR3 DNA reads TGTGCCAGCAGCTTTTCCCAGGGGGCTTATGGCTACACCTTC. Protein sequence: CASSFSQGAYGYTF.

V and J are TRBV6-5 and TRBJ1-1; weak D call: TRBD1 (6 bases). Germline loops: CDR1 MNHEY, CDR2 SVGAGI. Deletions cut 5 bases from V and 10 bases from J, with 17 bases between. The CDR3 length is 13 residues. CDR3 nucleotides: TGTGCCAGCAGTAGACAGGACGAGGGTGGAGCTTTCTTT. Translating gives CASSRQDEGGAFF.

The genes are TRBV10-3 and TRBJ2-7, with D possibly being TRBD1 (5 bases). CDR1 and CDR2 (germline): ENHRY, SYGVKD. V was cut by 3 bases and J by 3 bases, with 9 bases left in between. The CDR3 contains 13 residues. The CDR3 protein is CAISDRAGYEQYF. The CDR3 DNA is TGTGCCATCAGTGACAGGGCTGGCTACGAGCAGTACTTC.

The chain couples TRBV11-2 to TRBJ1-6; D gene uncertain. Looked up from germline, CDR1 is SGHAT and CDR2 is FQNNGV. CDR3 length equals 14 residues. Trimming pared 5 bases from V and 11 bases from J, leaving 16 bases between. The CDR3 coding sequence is TGTGCCAGCAGCGCGGCGCGGGGAGGGACACCCCTCCACTTT. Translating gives CASSAARGGTPLHF.

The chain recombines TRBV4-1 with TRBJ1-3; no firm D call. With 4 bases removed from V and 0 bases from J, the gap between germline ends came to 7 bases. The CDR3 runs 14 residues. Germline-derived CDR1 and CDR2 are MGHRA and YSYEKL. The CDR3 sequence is CASSPGISGNTIYF. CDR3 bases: TGCGCCAGCAGCCCGGGGATCTCTGGAAACACCATATATTTT.

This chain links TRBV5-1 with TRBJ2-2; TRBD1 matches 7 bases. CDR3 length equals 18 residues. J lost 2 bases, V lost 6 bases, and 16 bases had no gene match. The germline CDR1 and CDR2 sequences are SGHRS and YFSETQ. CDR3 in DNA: TGCGCCAGCAACTCGAGGAAGCGACAGGGCAGTAACACCGGGGAGCTGTTTTTT. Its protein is CASNSRKRQGSNTGELFF.

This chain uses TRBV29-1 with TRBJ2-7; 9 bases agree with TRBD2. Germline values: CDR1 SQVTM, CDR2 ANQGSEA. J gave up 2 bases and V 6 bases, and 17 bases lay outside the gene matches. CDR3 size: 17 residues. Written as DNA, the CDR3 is TGCAGCGTCGTTTGGGCGGGGGGGCTCATCGTTACCTACGAGCAGTACTTC. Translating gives CSVVWAGGLIVTYEQYF.

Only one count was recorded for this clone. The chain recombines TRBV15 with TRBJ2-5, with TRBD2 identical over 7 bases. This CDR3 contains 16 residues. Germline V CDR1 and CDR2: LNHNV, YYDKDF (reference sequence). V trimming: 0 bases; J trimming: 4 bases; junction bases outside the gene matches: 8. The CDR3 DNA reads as TGTGCCACCAGCAGAGATGGGAGGGGTCGGAGAGAGACCCAGTACTTC. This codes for CATSRDGRGRRETQYF.

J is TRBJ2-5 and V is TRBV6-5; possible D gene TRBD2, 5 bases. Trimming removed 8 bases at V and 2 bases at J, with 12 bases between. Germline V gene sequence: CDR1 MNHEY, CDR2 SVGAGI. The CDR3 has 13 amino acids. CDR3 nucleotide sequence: TGTGCCAGCCGGCCTAGCTTTCAAGAGACCCAGTACTTC. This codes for CASRPSFQETQYF.

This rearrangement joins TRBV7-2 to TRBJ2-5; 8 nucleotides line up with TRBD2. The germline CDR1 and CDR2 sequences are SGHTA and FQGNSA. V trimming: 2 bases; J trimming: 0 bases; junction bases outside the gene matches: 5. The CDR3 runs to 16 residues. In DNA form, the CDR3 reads TGTGCCAGCAGCTTAACGGGACTAGTATACCAAGAGACCCAGTACTTC. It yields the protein CASSLTGLVYQETQYF.

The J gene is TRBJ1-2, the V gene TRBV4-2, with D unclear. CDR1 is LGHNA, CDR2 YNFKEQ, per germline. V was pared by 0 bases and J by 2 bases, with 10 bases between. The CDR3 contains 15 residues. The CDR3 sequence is CASSQDLNGNYGYTF. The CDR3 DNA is TGTGCCAGCAGCCAAGATTTGAACGGGAACTATGGCTACACCTTC.

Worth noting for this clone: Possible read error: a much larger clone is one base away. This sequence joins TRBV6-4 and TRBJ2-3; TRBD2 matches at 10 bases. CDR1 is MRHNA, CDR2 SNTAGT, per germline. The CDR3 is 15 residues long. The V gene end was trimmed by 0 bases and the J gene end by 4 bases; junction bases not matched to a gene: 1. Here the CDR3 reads CASSDSSGGPDTQYF. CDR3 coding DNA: TGTGCCAGCAGTGACTCTAGCGGGGGGCCAGATACGCAGTATTTT.

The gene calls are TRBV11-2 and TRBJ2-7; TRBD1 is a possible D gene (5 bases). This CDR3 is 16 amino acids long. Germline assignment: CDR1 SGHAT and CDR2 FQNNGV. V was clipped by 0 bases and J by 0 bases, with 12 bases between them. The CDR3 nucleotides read TGTGCCAGCAGCTTAGAGGGGCTCCGAAGCTCCTACGAGCAGTACTTC. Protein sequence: CASSLEGLRSSYEQYF.

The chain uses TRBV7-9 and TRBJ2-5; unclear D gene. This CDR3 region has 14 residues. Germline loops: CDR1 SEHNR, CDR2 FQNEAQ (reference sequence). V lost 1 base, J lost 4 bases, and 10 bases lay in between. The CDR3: CASSLGPGRETQYF. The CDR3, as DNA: TGTGCCAGCAGCTTAGGACCGGGTAGAGAGACCCAGTACTTC.

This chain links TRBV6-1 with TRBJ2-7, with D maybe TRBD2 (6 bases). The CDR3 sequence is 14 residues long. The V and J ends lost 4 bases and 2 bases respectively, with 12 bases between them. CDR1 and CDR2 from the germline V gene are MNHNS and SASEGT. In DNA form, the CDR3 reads TGTGCCAGCAGTGCCGGCGGGACCCCCTACGAGCAGTACTTC. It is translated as CASSAGGTPYEQYF.

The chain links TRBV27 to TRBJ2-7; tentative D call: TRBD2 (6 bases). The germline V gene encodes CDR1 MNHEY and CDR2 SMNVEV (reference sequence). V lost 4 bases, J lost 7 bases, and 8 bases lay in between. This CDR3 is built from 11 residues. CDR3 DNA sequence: TGTGCCAGCAGTTGGGCGGGGGAGCAGTACTTC. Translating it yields CASSWAGEQYF.